The present T cell receptor beta chain was sequenced within a study of cytomegalovirus exposure and HLA in healthy donors. Study context: Most genotyped donors, about four fifths of around 370, had Caucasian-associated genetic ancestry.

Study results and limitations: Over 15,000 TCR beta sequences were associated with HLA alleles at 0.05 false discovery rate in a later analysis. Researchers catalogued about 160 TCR beta chains as cytomegalovirus-associated. Prior analysis indicated that the majority of TCR beta V segments exhibited productivity approximately 90% or approximately 30% of the time.

A multiplex PCR was run with 60 Vbeta primers and 13 Jbeta primers. Produced via immunoSEQ multiplex PCR; TCRdb's table is partial and in-frame only. This sample yields roughly 200,000 clones, of which less than 85% are seen a single time; roughly 0.65% belongs to the top ten. In regard to this clone: Its cognate antigen is unknown.

The CDR3 contains 15 residues. V lost 6 bases to trimming and J lost 2 bases, with 18 bases between them. Germline-derived CDR1 and CDR2 are SGHRS and YFSETQ. Source material: PBMCs. This clonotype was sampled from a boy younger than 18 in good health and CMV-seronegative. V is TRBV5-1 and J is TRBJ2-7, with D tentatively TRBD1 (5 bases). The CDR3 reads CASKTQTGGAYEQYF. The CDR3 DNA sequence: TGCGCCAGCAAGACACAAACAGGTGGGGCCTACGAGCAGTACTTC.